Below, one T cell receptor (beta chain) is given with its context. Its antigen is unknown. V was cut by 5 bases and J by 3 bases, with 7 bases left in between. Germline V lookup: CDR1 MNHEY, CDR2 SVGEGT. The CDR3 covers 12 residues. This record belongs to a study of T cells in Graves' hyperthyroidism and ophthalmopathy. Patients counted as stable if ophthalmopathy did not develop within 18 months. Template material for amplifying TCR beta CDR3 regions consisted of RNA transcripts. Using the HTBI primer set, a first-round RT-PCR was run on the TCR CDR3. TCRdb processed the multiplex PCR reads anew with MiXCR; each CDR3 protein has one entry. The sample consists of about 360,000 distinct CDR3 sequences, about 19% of them appearing once. Study-wide results and caveats: The majority of expanded thyroid clonotypes above 0.001 also appeared in blood.

The TCR comes from a woman aged 18-29 years with Graves' hyperthyroidism. The chain couples TRBV6-2 or TRBV6-3 to TRBJ2-5; D call uncertain. Sample: blood. This CDR3 is CASSNSEETQYF. Here the CDR3 DNA reads TGTGCCAGCAGTAACAGCGAAGAGACCCAGTACTTC.